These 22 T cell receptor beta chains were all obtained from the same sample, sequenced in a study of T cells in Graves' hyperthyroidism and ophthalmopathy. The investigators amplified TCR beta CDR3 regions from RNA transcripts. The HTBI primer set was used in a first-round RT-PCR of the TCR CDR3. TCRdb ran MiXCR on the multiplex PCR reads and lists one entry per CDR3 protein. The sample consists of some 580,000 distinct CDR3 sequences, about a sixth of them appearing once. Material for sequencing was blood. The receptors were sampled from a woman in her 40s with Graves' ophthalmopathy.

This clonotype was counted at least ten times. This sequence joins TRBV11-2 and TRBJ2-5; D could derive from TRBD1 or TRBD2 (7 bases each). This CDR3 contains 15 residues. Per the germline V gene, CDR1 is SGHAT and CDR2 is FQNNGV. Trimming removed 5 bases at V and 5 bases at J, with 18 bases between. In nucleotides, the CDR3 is TGTGCCAGCAGCGCGGGGGACAGCCTGGGGGAGACCCAGTACTTC. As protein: CASSAGDSLGETQYF.

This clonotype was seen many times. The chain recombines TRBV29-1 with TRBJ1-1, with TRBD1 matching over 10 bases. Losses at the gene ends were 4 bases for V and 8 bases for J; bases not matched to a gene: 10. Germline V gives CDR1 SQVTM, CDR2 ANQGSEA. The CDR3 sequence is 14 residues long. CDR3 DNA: TGCAGCGTTGTGACAGGGGGCCTCCATCTCGAAGCTTTCTTT. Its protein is CSVVTGGLHLEAFF.

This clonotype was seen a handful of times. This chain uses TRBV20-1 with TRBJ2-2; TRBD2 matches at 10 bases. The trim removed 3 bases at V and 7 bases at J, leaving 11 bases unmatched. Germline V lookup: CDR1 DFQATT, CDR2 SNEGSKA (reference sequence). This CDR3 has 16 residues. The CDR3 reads CSASGVAGGSGGELFF. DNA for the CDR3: TGCAGTGCTAGTGGGGTAGCGGGGGGATCTGGCGGGGAGCTGTTTTTT.

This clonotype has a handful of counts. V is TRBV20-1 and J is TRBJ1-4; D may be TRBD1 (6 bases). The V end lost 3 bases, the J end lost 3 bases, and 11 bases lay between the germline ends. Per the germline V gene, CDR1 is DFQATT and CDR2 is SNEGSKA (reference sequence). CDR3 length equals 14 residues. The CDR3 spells CSASRGGANEKLFF. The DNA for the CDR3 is TGCAGTGCTAGTAGAGGGGGAGCTAATGAAAAACTGTTTTTT.

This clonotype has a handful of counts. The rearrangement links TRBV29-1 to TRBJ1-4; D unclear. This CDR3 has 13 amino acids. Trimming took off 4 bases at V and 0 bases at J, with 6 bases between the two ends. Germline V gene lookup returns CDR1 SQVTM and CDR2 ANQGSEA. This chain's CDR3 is CSVVDATNEKLFF. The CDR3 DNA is TGCAGCGTTGTGGATGCAACTAATGAAAAACTGTTTTTT.

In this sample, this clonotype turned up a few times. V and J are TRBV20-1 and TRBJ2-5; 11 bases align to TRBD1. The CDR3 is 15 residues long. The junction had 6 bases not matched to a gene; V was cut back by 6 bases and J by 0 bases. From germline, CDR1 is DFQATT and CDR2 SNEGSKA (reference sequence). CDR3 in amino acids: CSASGQGVYQETQYF. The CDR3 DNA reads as TGCAGTGCATCGGGACAGGGGGTGTACCAAGAGACCCAGTACTTC.

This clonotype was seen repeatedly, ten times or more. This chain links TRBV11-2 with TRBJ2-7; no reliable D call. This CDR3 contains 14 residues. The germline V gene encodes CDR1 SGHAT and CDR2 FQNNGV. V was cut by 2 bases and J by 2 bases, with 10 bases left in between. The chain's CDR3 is CASSLNIGAYEQYF. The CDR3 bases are TGTGCCAGCAGCTTAAATATTGGGGCCTACGAGCAGTACTTC.

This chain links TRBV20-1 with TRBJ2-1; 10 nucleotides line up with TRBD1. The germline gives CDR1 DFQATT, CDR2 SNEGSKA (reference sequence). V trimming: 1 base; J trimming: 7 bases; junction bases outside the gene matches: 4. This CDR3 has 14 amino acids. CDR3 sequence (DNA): TGCAGTGCTAGAGCCCGGGACAGGGGAAATGAGCAGTTCTTC. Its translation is CSARARDRGNEQFF.

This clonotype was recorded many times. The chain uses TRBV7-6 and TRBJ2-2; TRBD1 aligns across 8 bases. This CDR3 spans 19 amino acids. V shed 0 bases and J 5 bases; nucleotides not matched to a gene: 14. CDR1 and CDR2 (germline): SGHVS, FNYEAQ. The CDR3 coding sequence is TGTGCCAGCAGCTTAGCGCGATTGCCGGGACAGGCGCTGACCGGGGAGCTGTTTTTT. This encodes CASSLARLPGQALTGELFF. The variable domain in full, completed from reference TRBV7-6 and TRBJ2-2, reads GAGVSQSPRYKVTKRGQDVALRCDPISGHVSLYWYRQALGQGPEFLTYFNYEAQQDKSGLPNDRFSAERPEGSISTLTIQRTEQRDSAMYRCASSLARLPGQALTGELFFGEGSRLTVL.

The CDR3 DNA sequence: TGCAGCGTCTATGGACAGGGGAACACTGAAGCTTTCTTT. This encodes CSVYGQGNTEAFF. The V gene is TRBV29-1, the J gene TRBJ1-1; 8 bases are a match to TRBD1. This CDR3 region has 13 residues. The V gene end was trimmed by 6 bases and the J gene end by 1 base; junction bases not matched to a gene: 4. CDR1 is SQVTM and CDR2 is ANQGSEA in the germline V gene. Using reference TRBV29-1 and TRBJ1-1 for the parts outside the CDR3, the full variable domain is SAVISQKPSRDICQRGTSLTIQCQVDSQVTMMFWYRQQPGQSLTLIATANQGSEATYESGFVIDKFPISRPNLTFSTLTVSNMSPEDSSIYLCSVYGQGNTEAFFGQGTRLTVV.

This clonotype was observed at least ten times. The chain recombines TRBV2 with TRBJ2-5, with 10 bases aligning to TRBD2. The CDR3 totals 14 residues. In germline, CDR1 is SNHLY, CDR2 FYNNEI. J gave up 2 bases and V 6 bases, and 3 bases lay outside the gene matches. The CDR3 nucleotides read TGTGCCAGCAGCGGGACTAGCGTACAAGAGACCCAGTACTTC. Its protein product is CASSGTSVQETQYF. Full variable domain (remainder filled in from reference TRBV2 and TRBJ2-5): EPEVTQTPSHQVTQMGQEVILRCVPISNHLYFYWYRQILGQKVEFLVSFYNNEISEKSEIFDDQFSVERPDGSNFTLKIRSTKLEDSAMYFCASSGTSVQETQYFGPGTRLLVL.

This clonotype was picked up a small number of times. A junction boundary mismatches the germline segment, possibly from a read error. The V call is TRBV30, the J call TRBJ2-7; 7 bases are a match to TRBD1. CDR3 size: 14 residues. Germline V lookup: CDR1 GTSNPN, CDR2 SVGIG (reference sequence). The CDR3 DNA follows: TGTGCCTGGACCTTGACAGGGAGCTCCTACGGGCAGTACTTC. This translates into CAWTLTGSSYGQYF.

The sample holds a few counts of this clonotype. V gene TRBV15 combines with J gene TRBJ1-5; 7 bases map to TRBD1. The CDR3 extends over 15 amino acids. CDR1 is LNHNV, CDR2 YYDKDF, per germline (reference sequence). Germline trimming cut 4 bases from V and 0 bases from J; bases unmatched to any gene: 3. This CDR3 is CATSIGQDSNQPQHF. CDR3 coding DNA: TGTGCCACCAGCATAGGACAGGATAGCAATCAGCCCCAGCATTTT.

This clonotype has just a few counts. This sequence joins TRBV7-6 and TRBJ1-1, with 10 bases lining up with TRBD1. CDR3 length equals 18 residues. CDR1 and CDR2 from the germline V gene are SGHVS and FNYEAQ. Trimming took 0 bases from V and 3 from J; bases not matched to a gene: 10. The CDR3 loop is CASSLAPTGGSVHTEAFF. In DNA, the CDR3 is TGTGCCAGCAGCTTAGCCCCGACAGGGGGCTCAGTACACACTGAAGCTTTCTTT.

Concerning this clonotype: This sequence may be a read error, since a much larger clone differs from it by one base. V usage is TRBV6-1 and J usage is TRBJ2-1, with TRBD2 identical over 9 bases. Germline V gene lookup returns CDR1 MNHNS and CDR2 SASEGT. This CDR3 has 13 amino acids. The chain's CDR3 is CAGSESLAGEQFF. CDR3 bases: TGTGCCGGCAGTGAGAGCCTAGCGGGAGAGCAGTTCTTC.

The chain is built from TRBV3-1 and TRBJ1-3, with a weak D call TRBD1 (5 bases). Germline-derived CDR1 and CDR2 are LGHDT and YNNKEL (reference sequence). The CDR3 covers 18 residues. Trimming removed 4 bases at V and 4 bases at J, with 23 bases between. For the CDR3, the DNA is TGTGCCAGCAGCCGCCTGCCGGGTGGACTGGGGGAAGGAAACACCATATATTTT. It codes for CASSRLPGGLGEGNTIYF.

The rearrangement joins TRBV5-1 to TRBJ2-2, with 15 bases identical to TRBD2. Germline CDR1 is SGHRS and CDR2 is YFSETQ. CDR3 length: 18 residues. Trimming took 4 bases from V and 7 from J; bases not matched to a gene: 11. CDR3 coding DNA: TGCGCCAGCAGCGGGGGACTAGCGGGGGGATACACCGTCGGGGAGCTGTTTTTT. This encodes CASSGGLAGGYTVGELFF.

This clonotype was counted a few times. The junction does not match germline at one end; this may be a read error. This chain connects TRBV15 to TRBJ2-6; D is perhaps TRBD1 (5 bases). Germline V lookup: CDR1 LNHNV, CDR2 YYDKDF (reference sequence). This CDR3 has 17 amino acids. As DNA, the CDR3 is TGTGCCACCAGCCGAGATGGACACTCCTCTGGGGCCAACGTCCTGACTTTC. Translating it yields CATSRDGHSSGANVLTF.

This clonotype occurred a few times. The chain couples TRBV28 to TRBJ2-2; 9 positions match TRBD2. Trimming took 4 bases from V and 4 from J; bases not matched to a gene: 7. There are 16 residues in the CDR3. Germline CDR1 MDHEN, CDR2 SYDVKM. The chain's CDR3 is CASSSRGAGGTGELFF. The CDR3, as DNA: TGTGCCAGCAGTTCCCGGGGAGCGGGAGGCACCGGGGAGCTGTTTTTT.

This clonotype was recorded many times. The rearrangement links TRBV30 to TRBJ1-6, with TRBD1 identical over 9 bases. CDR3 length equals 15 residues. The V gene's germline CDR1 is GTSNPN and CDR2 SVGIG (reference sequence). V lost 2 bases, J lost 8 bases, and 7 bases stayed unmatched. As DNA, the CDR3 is TGTGCCTGGAGTCCTCCCGGGACAGGGTATTCACCCCTCCACTTT. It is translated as CAWSPPGTGYSPLHF.

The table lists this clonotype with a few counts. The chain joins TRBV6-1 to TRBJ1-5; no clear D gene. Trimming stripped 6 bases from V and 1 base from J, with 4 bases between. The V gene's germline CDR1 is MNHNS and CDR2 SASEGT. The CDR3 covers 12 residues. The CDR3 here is CASSTSNQPQHF. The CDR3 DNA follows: TGTGCCAGCAGCACCAGCAATCAGCCCCAGCATTTT.

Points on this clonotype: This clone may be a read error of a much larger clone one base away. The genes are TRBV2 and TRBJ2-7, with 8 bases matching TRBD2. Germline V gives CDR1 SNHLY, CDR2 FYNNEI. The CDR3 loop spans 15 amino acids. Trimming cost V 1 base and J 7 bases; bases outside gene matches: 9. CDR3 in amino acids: CASSEGGGGFDEQYF. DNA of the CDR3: TGTGCCAGCAGTGAAGGTGGCGGGGGGTTCGATGAGCAGTACTTC.